This passage covers 9 T cell receptor beta chains from one sample sequenced in a study of early T cells in non-severe SARS-CoV-2 infection. TCRdb re-called the 5' RACE reads with MiXCR, one entry per CDR3 protein. The data show some 58,000 distinct CDR3 sequences, about 11% seen once. The sample in question was whole blood, obtained at baseline. The receptors originated from an adult who was a healthcare worker with PCR-confirmed SARS-CoV-2 infection or an uninfected control (not recorded which).

On this clonotype: The conserved final phenylalanine or tryptophan is absent from the CDR3, which likely points to a read error. The limits of the CDR3 on the DNA are not certain, so only TCRdb's listed CDR3 is given. V is TRBV6-2 or TRBV6-3 and J is TRBJ2-3; the table's D call of TRBD1 was not tested on the DNA. In germline, CDR1 is MNHEY, CDR2 SVGEGT. The CDR3 extends over 14 residues, inclusive of both ends. The CDR3 loop reads CASSAHRYAVLGVL.

This clonotype occurred many times. J is TRBJ2-3 and V is TRBV7-2; 9 positions match TRBD2. This CDR3 has 17 residues. Trimming cost V 5 bases and J 5 bases; bases outside gene matches: 14. Germline values: CDR1 SGHTA, CDR2 FQGNSA. The CDR3 protein is CASSPVGGGAGRDTQYF. Here the CDR3 DNA reads TGTGCCAGCAGCCCCGTTGGCGGGGGGGCCGGTAGAGATACGCAGTATTTT.

CDR3 nucleotide sequence: TGTGCCAGCAGTTTGAATAGCGGGGGGGCCCCCTACAATGAGCAGTTCTTC. It specifies CASSLNSGGAPYNEQFF. This chain connects TRBV12-3 or TRBV12-4 to TRBJ2-1; 11 bases line up with TRBD2. The CDR3 consists of 17 residues. Trimming at V came to 3 bases and at J to 2 bases, leaving 6 bases not matched to a gene.

This chain joins TRBV2 and TRBJ1-6; a possible D gene is TRBD1 (5 bases). V lost 5 bases to trimming and J lost 9 bases, with 11 bases between them. Per germline, CDR1 SNHLY and CDR2 FYNNEI. This CDR3 region has 13 residues. The CDR3 spells CASSQEGFSPLHF. The CDR3 region has the DNA TGTGCCAGCAGTCAAGAGGGGTTTTCACCCCTCCACTTT. Looking up the rest from reference TRBV2 and TRBJ1-6 gives the full variable domain: EPEVTQTPSHQVTQMGQEVILRCVPISNHLYFYWYRQILGQKVEFLVSFYNNEISEKSEIFDDQFSVERPDGSNFTLKIRSTKLEDSAMYFCASSQEGFSPLHFGNGTRLTVT.

The V and J genes are TRBV5-4 and TRBJ2-1; 10 bases match TRBD2. After removal of 4 bases from V and 7 bases from J, the junction contained 8 bases not matched to a gene. The CDR3 consists of 15 residues. Germline V gene data show CDR1 as SGHNT and CDR2 as YYREEE (reference sequence). The CDR3 coding sequence is TGTGCCAGCAGCGGGGGTGGACTAGCGGTAAATGAGCAGTTCTTC. Amino acids: CASSGGGLAVNEQFF.

V usage is TRBV19 and J usage is TRBJ2-2; D possibly matches TRBD1 or TRBD2 (6 bases each). CDR3 length: 13 residues. The V gene lost 7 bases and the J gene lost 6 bases, with 12 bases spanning the gap. CDR1 and CDR2 from the germline V gene are LNHDA and SQIVND (reference sequence). Here the CDR3 reads CASMTGAPGELFF. CDR3 DNA: TGTGCCAGTATGACGGGGGCCCCCGGGGAGCTGTTTTTT.

Here the CDR3 DNA reads TGTGCCACCAGCACGGGACTGCTAAACACTGAAGCTTTCTTT. Residues: CATSTGLLNTEAFF. The chain is built from TRBV15 and TRBJ1-1; possibly TRBD1 for D (5 bases). V lost 4 bases, J lost 2 bases, and 11 bases lay in between. This CDR3 contains 14 residues. Germline V lookup: CDR1 LNHNV, CDR2 YYDKDF (reference sequence). The full variable domain, its missing parts supplied by reference TRBV15 and TRBJ1-1, is DAMVIQNPRYQVTQFGKPVTLSCSQTLNHNVMYWYQQKSSQAPKLLFHYYDKDFNNEADTPDNFQSRRPNTSFCFLDIRSPGLGDTAMYLCATSTGLLNTEAFFGQGTRLTVV.

This clonotype was counted only a few times. The rearrangement joins TRBV29-1 to TRBJ1-1; D uncertain. In germline, CDR1 is SQVTM, CDR2 ANQGSEA. The CDR3 is 12 amino acids. Trimming cost V 1 base and J 10 bases, with 13 bases left between them. The CDR3 sequence: CSVEVPLGSAFF. The DNA for the CDR3 is TGCAGCGTTGAAGTTCCCCTTGGGTCAGCTTTCTTT.

The rearrangement links TRBV7-9 to TRBJ1-1, with D unclear. Germline V gives CDR1 SEHNR, CDR2 FQNEAQ (reference sequence). The length of the CDR3 is 13 residues. V gave up 5 bases and J gave up 0 bases, with 7 bases separating them. CDR3 loop: CASSRIMNTEAFF. The CDR3 DNA follows: TGTGCCAGCAGCCGGATCATGAACACTGAAGCTTTCTTT.